This TCR beta chain was recovered during a study of blood T cell repertoires in COVID-19. Study overall: COVID-19 samples collected from the United States, Italy and Spain covered acute and convalescent phases. From T cells, B-cell-depleted T cells, or PBMCs came the material, which was cDNA or gDNA.

How the authors handled the data: It was from reference gene primer amplification that nucleated cell counts were estimated. Some clones are missing from TCRdb's copy, which holds only in-frame ones; the method was immunoSEQ multiplex PCR. That table is the source of V, J and clone size, and D and trimming were worked out from the DNA. The table lists some 100,000 clones, approximately 89% of them singletons. This CDR3 is 13 amino acids long. V was trimmed by 6 bases and J by 4 bases, leaving 13 bases between them. Material: peripheral blood. The source of this sequence is a man aged 45-65 years with acute or convalescent COVID-19. The chain couples TRBV12-3 or TRBV12-4 to TRBJ2-7; a weak D match, TRBD1 (7 bases). The CDR3 sequence is CASRPGGGYEQYF. DNA of the CDR3: TGTGCCAGCAGACCAGGGGGAGGTTACGAGCAGTACTTC.